These 14 T cell receptor beta chains share one sample of origin, sequenced in a study of shared clonotypes between healthy human individuals. CD45RO-negative, CCR7-positively selected cells formed the naive CD8 fraction, excluding terminally differentiated effector memory CD45RA+ cells. The method was immunoSEQ multiplex PCR; TCRdb's version includes in-frame clones alone and lacks a portion of them. This sample yields 2 million to 2.5 million clones, of which about 95% are seen a single time; around 1.1% belongs to the top ten. The sequenced sample consisted of naive CD8+ T cells sorted from blood. Receptors were obtained from a man younger than 35 in good health.

The chain links TRBV27 to TRBJ2-1; 10 bases agree with TRBD2. The CDR3 length is 14 residues. The trim removed 3 bases at V and 8 bases at J, leaving 4 bases unmatched. CDR1 MNHEY and CDR2 SMNVEV come from the germline V gene (reference sequence). CDR3 region: CASSFGGTSDEQFF. CDR3 bases: TGTGCCAGCAGTTTCGGCGGGACTAGCGATGAGCAGTTCTTC.

This clone appeared a single time. This rearrangement joins TRBV27 to TRBJ2-7; D assignment may be TRBD1 or TRBD2 (5 bases each). This CDR3 contains 16 residues. With 5 bases removed from V and 0 bases from J, the gap between germline ends came to 17 bases. Germline CDR1 is MNHEY and CDR2 is SMNVEV (reference sequence). This CDR3 is CASSLSMGPLSYEQYF. The CDR3 DNA is TGTGCCAGCAGTCTTTCGATGGGACCGCTCTCCTACGAGCAGTACTTC.

This clone was picked up one time. Other DNA sequences within the sample encode an identical CDR3. V and J are TRBV7-9 and TRBJ2-7; D is uncertain. CDR1 is SEHNR, CDR2 FQNEAQ, per germline (reference sequence). The V end lost 6 bases, the J end lost 4 bases, and 7 bases lay between the germline ends. This CDR3 region has 11 residues. This CDR3 reads CASSPSYEQYF. CDR3 nucleotide sequence: TGTGCCAGCAGTCCCTCATACGAGCAGTACTTC.

The V and J genes are TRBV11-2 and TRBJ2-5, with TRBD2 as a possible D gene (5 bases). Trimming stripped 1 base from V and 5 bases from J, with 11 bases between. This CDR3 spans 14 amino acids. Looked up from germline, CDR1 is SGHAT and CDR2 is FQNNGV. CDR3 in amino acids: CASSLVEGWETQYF. The CDR3 DNA reads as TGTGCCAGCAGCTTAGTTGAGGGCTGGGAGACCCAGTACTTC.

The CDR3 region has the DNA TGTGCCAGCAGCTTACTGGCGCTGAGCTCCTACAATGAGCAGTTCTTC. Translating it yields CASSLLALSSYNEQFF. J is TRBJ2-1 and V is TRBV7-6; D is ambiguous. CDR1 and CDR2 (germline): SGHVS, FNYEAQ. The CDR3 length is 16 residues. V lost 2 bases and J lost 0, with 11 bases in between.

As to this clone: The same CDR3 is also encoded by other DNA sequences in this sample. This chain joins TRBV7-9 and TRBJ1-5; tentatively, D is TRBD1 (6 bases). The CDR3 length is 14 residues. Trimming left V 1 base short and J 4 bases short, with 8 bases between. Germline values: CDR1 SEHNR, CDR2 FQNEAQ (reference sequence). As DNA, the CDR3 is TGTGCCAGCAGCTTAGGGGGGCGTAATCAGCCCCAGCATTTT. As protein: CASSLGGRNQPQHF.

The V call is TRBV4-3, the J call TRBJ1-2; D is unclear. This CDR3 contains 17 residues. Germline CDR1 reads LGHNA; CDR2 reads YSLEER. V lost 4 bases and J lost 0, with 18 bases in between. DNA for the CDR3: TGCGCCAGCAGCCCCACGACGAGTGAGAGTACTAACTATGGCTACACCTTC. Protein product: CASSPTTSESTNYGYTF.

The chain joins TRBV29-1 to TRBJ1-2, with D perhaps TRBD1 (5 bases). Trimming cost V 3 bases and J 7 bases, with 12 bases left between them. Germline V gene data show CDR1 as SQVTM and CDR2 as ANQGSEA. The CDR3 runs to 12 residues. The CDR3: CSVEKGYSGYTF. Written as DNA, the CDR3 is TGCAGCGTTGAGAAGGGGTATTCTGGCTACACCTTC.

As for this clone: The sample holds other DNA sequences that translate to the same CDR3. The V gene is TRBV7-6, the J gene TRBJ2-1; D is ambiguous. Germline CDR1 SGHVS, CDR2 FNYEAQ. CDR3 size: 14 residues. V lost 1 base and J lost 5, with 9 bases in between. The CDR3 DNA is TGTGCCAGCAGCTTAGTCGGGTCCCACAATGAGCAGTTCTTC. Translating gives CASSLVGSHNEQFF.

This clone was detected once. This chain uses TRBV4-1 with TRBJ2-7; TRBD2 aligns across 12 bases. Germline CDR1 and CDR2: MGHRA and YSYEKL. The CDR3 length is 15 residues. Trimming cost V 4 bases and J 6 bases; bases outside gene matches: 7. Here the CDR3 DNA reads TGCGCCAGCAGCCCCCCGGGACTAGCGGGTATCGAGCAGTACTTC. Its protein is CASSPPGLAGIEQYF.

This clone was observed a single time. The CDR3 spells CASSQGAHTEAFF. The DNA of the CDR3 is TGCGCCAGCAGCCAGGGAGCCCATACTGAAGCTTTCTTT. The chain has TRBV4-3 and TRBJ1-1; no firm D call. Per germline, CDR1 LGHNA and CDR2 YSLEER. This CDR3 is 13 amino acids long. Trimming pared 3 bases from V and 5 bases from J, leaving 10 bases between.

The rearrangement links TRBV13 to TRBJ2-3; tentative D call: TRBD2 (6 bases). The length of the CDR3 is 13 residues. The germline V gene has CDR1 PRHDT and CDR2 FYEKMQ (reference sequence). V lost 8 bases, J lost 2 bases, and 11 bases lay in between. The CDR3 loop is CASRGLNTDTQYF. DNA for the CDR3: TGTGCCAGCCGGGGACTGAACACAGATACGCAGTATTTT.

This chain links TRBV7-9 with TRBJ1-1; TRBD1 is a possible D gene (6 bases). V lost 1 base and J lost 5, with 11 bases in between. CDR1 SEHNR and CDR2 FQNEAQ come from the germline V gene (reference sequence). The CDR3 loop spans 14 amino acids. The CDR3 DNA reads TGTGCCAGCAGCTTAGTCCCACAGGGTACTGAAGCTTTCTTT. As protein: CASSLVPQGTEAFF.

Here the CDR3 DNA reads TGTGCCAGCAGTGAACTACCTAAGGCTTCTGATGAGAGCTCCTACGAGCAGTACTTC. This encodes CASSELPKASDESSYEQYF. The J gene is TRBJ2-7, the V gene TRBV6-1; the D is unclear. The germline V and J ends were trimmed by 2 bases and 0 bases, with 23 bases remaining between them. Germline V CDR1 and CDR2: MNHNS, SASEGT. This CDR3 comprises 19 residues.